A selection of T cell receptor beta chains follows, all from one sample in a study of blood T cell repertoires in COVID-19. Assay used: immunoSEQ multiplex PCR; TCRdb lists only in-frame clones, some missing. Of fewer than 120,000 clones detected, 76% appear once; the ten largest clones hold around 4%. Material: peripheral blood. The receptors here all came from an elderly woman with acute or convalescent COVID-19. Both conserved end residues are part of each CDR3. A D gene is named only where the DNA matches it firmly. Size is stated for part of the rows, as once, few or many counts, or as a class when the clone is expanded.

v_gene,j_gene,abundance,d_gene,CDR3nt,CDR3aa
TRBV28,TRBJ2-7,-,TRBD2,TGTGCCAGCAGGCTGGGACTAGCGGAGGTCTACGAGCAGTACTTC,CASRLGLAEVYEQYF
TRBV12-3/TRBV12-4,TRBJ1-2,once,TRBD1,TGTGCCAACCCGGACAGGGGGAACTATGGCTACACCTTC,CANPDRGNYGYTF
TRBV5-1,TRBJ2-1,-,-,TGCGCCAGCAGCTTGGAATCGGGGGGCGGCTCCTACAATGAGCAGTTCTTC,CASSLESGGGSYNEQFF
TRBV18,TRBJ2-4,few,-,TGTGCCAGCTCACCGCCGGACAGCTGGGCCAAAAACATTCAGTACTTC,CASSPPDSWAKNIQYF
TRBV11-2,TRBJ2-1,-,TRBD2,TGTGCCAGCAGCTTAGATTTGGGACTAGCAGTCAATGAGCAGTTCTTC,CASSLDLGLAVNEQFF
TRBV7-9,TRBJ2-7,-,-,TGTGCCAGCAGCTTAGATTTCCGATCAGGCTACGAGCAGTACTTC,CASSLDFRSGYEQYF
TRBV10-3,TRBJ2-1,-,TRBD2,TGTGCCATCAGTGATAGCGGGAGGGGCAGCTCCTACAATGAGCAGTTCTTC,CAISDSGRGSSYNEQFF
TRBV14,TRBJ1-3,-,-,TGTGCCAGCAGCCAAGGGGCAGTGGCTGGAAACACCATATATTTT,CASSQGAVAGNTIYF
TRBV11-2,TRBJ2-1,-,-,TGTGCCAGCAGCTTAGGCTCAGCGAAGGTCGATGAGCAGTTCTTC,CASSLGSAKVDEQFF
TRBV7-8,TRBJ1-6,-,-,TGTGCCAGCAGCTTAGAAGTCGCCAGTTCACCCCTCCACTTT,CASSLEVASSPLHF
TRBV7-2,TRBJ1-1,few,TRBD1,TGTGCCAGCAGCTTGGGACAGGGTGGCGCTGAAGCTTTCTTT,CASSLGQGGAEAFF
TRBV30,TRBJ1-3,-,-,TGTGCCTGGATCCTAGTAAGCTCTGGAAACACCATATATTTT,CAWILVSSGNTIYF
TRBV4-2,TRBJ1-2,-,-,TGTGCCAGCAGCCCAAGGGAGGACTATGGCTACACCTTC,CASSPREDYGYTF
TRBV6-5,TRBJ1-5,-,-,TGTGCCAGCAGTTACAATGGGGGCGGCAATCAGCCCCAGCATTTT,CASSYNGGGNQPQHF
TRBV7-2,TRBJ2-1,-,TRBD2,TGTGCCAGCAGCTTAGTCATGGCTAGCGGGTGGTCCTACAATGAGCAGTTCTTC,CASSLVMASGWSYNEQFF
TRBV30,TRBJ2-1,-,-,TGTGCCTGGAGTGTAGTAGGGGTGGAAGGGGATGAGCAGTTCTTC,CAWSVVGVEGDEQFF